The T cell receptor beta chain described here comes from a study of T cell clonotyping in hematopoietic cell transplantation. Clones were sequenced by immunoSEQ multiplex PCR, and TCRdb holds only the in-frame ones, with some missing. The sample lists roughly 9,800 clones; roughly 91% were seen once. Germline-derived CDR1 and CDR2 are SGHNT and YYREEE (reference sequence). The CDR3 has 16 residues. V was clipped by 1 base and J by 2 bases, with 13 bases between them. Time point described: recipient sample about 28 days before transplant, after cytoreduction. Recipient blood drawn about 28 days pretransplant and days 30, 100, 180 after.

This receptor was obtained from a woman in her 50s with chronic myeloid leukemia. Some clones in this sample may be carry-over from other donors' samples. The specimen was peripheral blood mononuclear cells, collected before stem cell transplant. The V gene is TRBV5-4, the J gene TRBJ2-1, with D possibly TRBD2 on 6 matching bases. The CDR3 is CASSLSGPGAYNEQFF. CDR3 nucleotides: TGTGCCAGCAGCTTGTCTGGGCCGGGAGCCTACAATGAGCAGTTCTTC.